This T cell receptor (beta chain) was sequenced for a study of blood T cell repertoires in COVID-19. TCRdb's copy holds only in-frame clones and misses some; the assay was immunoSEQ multiplex PCR. The sample records about 170,000 clones, 88% being singletons. There are 16 residues in the CDR3. J lost 5 bases, V lost 3 bases, and 9 bases had no gene match. The V gene's germline CDR1 is KGHSH and CDR2 LQKENI. The chain uses TRBV18 and TRBJ2-2; 7 positions match TRBD2. Sequencing was carried out using peripheral blood. This TCR came from a man over 45 who had recovered from COVID-19. The CDR3 loop is CASSPLLAGETGELFF. CDR3 in DNA: TGTGCCAGCTCACCGCTACTTGCGGGAGAGACCGGGGAGCTGTTTTTT.